This T cell receptor (beta chain) was observed in a study of T cells expressing NK-cell markers. TCRdb reanalyzed the 5' RACE reads and collapses them to one entry per CDR3 protein, without DNA. The table lists about 460,000 distinct CDR3 sequences. CDR3 size: 16 residues. Germline-derived CDR1 and CDR2 are DFQATT and SNEGSKA (reference sequence). This TCR derives from a woman in her forties or fifties in good health. Sequences were obtained from blood T cells: a sorted CD56 or NKG2C T cell subset, CD4+ or CD8+ T cells, or bulk PBMC T cells (not recorded which). V is TRBV20-1 and J is TRBJ2-1; TCRdb returns TRBD2, unconfirmable since there is no DNA. The CDR3: CSAPPASLAGTNEQFF.